This entry lists 5 T cell receptor beta chains sequenced from one sample in a study of blood T cell repertoires in COVID-19. This table comes from immunoSEQ multiplex PCR, and its TCRdb copy is limited to in-frame clones, with some not included. The sample gives about 52,000 clones, roughly 87% of which show up once; 15% is in the top ten. The sample taken for sequencing was peripheral blood. The source is a human donor with active COVID-19. The donor label of this sample is uncertain.

The V and J genes are TRBV19 and TRBJ2-4; TRBD2 aligns across 14 bases. The germline CDR1 and CDR2 sequences are LNHDA and SQIVND (reference sequence). The V segment lost 6 bases and the J segment 5 bases; nucleotides outside the gene matches: 3. The CDR3 has 15 residues. CDR3 nucleotides: TGTGCCAGTAGCCGGACTAGCGGGGGGCAAAACATTCAGTACTTC. Amino acids: CASSRTSGGQNIQYF.

A single count supports this clone. The chain employs TRBV7-8 and TRBJ2-5; 8 bases match TRBD2. Germline V CDR1 and CDR2: SGHVS, FQNEAQ. J lost 4 bases, V lost 1 base, and 5 bases had no gene match. CDR3 length: 15 amino acids. This chain's CDR3 is CASSLELAAGETQYF. The DNA for the CDR3 is TGTGCCAGCAGCTTAGAACTAGCGGCAGGAGAGACCCAGTACTTC. Variable domain in full (rest from reference TRBV7-8 and TRBJ2-5): GAGVSQSPRYKVAKRGQDVALRCDPISGHVSLFWYQQALGQGPEFLTYFQNEAQLDKSGLPSDRFFAERPEGSVSTLKIQRTQQEDSAVYLCASSLELAAGETQYFGPGTRLLVL.

The chain employs TRBV5-4 and TRBJ2-3, with TRBD1 as a possible D gene (5 bases). Germline V gene sequence: CDR1 SGHNT, CDR2 YYREEE (reference sequence). The CDR3 runs to 15 residues. Between the trimmed V and J ends, which lost 4 bases and 2 bases, there was a span of 14 bases. CDR3 in amino acids: CASSPGITFTDTQYF. CDR3 in DNA: TGTGCCAGCAGCCCAGGGATTACATTCACAGATACGCAGTATTTT.

The chain uses TRBV5-1 and TRBJ2-2, with a tentative D call TRBD2 (5 bases). Germline V lookup: CDR1 SGHRS, CDR2 YFSETQ. V gave up 2 bases and J gave up 5 bases, with 10 bases separating them. The CDR3 has 14 residues. CDR3 bases: TGCGCCAGCAGCTTAGCGACGGGAACCGGGGAGCTGTTTTTT. It is translated as CASSLATGTGELFF.

The V and J genes are TRBV18 and TRBJ2-3, with 12 bases identical to TRBD2. This CDR3 has 14 residues. Trimming took 4 bases from V and 6 from J; bases not matched to a gene: 2. Germline V gives CDR1 KGHSH, CDR2 LQKENI. CDR3 DNA: TGTGCCAGCTCACTCGGACTAGCGGGGGATACGCAGTATTTT. Amino acid sequence: CASSLGLAGDTQYF. The full variable domain, rest sourced from reference TRBV18 and TRBJ2-3, is NAGVMQNPRHLVRRRGQEARLRCSPMKGHSHVYWYRQLPEEGLKFMVYLQKENIIDESGMPKERFSAEFPKEGPSILRIQQVVRGDSAAYFCASSLGLAGDTQYFGPGTRLTVL.